The sequence of this T cell receptor beta chain was determined in a study of blood T cell repertoires in COVID-19. Study overall: Samples representing acute and convalescent COVID-19 were sourced from the United States, Italy and Spain.

Libraries were prepared by immunoSEQ multiplex PCR; TCRdb keeps only in-frame clonotypes and omits some of them. The table shows around 130,000 clones, with approximately 86% occurring only once. The study counted Cohort 3 donors as recovered given two negative PCRs, clearance, or symptom resolution. Germline V CDR1 and CDR2: MGHRA, YSYEKL. The CDR3 length is 16 residues. V was shortened by 0 bases and J by 4 bases, with 15 bases between the two germline ends. The TCR originated in a woman in her forties or fifties who had recovered from COVID-19. The sequenced material came from PBMCs or T cells enriched from blood (not recorded which). The chain links TRBV4-1 to TRBJ1-2; D is uncertain. In DNA, the CDR3 is TGCGCCAGCAGCCAAGAAGACAAGTCCAAGTTCTATGGCTACACCTTC. It translates to CASSQEDKSKFYGYTF.